This record covers a single T cell receptor beta chain. CDR3 length: 13 residues. Germline CDR1 and CDR2: MDHEN and SYDVKM. V lost 4 bases to trimming and J lost 6 bases, with 12 bases between them. Authors' methods: Quantification of nucleated cells was approximated via reference gene primer amplification. The method was immunoSEQ multiplex PCR; TCRdb's version includes in-frame clones alone and lacks a portion of them. D and trimming come from the DNA, and the V and J calls and clone size come from that table. The sample shows tens of thousands of clones, 85% to 95% of them seen only once. This record comes from a study of blood T cell repertoires in COVID-19. Study at large: The United States, Italy and Spain provided the acute and convalescent COVID-19 samples. The cDNA or gDNA used as material had been derived from T cells, B-cell-depleted T cells, or PBMCs.

Sequences were obtained from peripheral blood. The chain combines TRBV28 with TRBJ1-1; a weak D match, TRBD1 (5 bases). The clonotype was recovered from a human donor in a cohort sampled during active COVID-19. The CDR3 is CASSSDSRSEAFF. The CDR3 DNA reads TGTGCCAGCAGTTCAGACAGCAGGTCTGAAGCTTTCTTT.